These 2 T cell receptor beta chains came from one sample sequenced in a study of response to subunit inactivated influenza vaccine. One entry per CDR3 protein, called by TCRdb with MiXCR from the RT-PCR reads. The data hold 550,000 to 650,000 distinct CDR3 sequences, with over 9.5% observed a single time. The source material was PBMCs from blood, sampled on the day of vaccination. The source is a man aged 50 to 59 who received an inactivated influenza vaccine.

The table lists this clonotype with many counts. This rearrangement joins TRBV11-2 to TRBJ2-7; 14 nucleotides align to TRBD2. With V trimmed by 5 bases and J by 4 bases, 4 bases remained unmatched. This CDR3 has 15 residues. Germline V gene lookup returns CDR1 SGHAT and CDR2 FQNNGV. This CDR3 reads CASSVGLAGVYEQYF. DNA for the CDR3: TGTGCCAGCAGCGTGGGACTAGCGGGAGTATACGAGCAGTACTTC.

The CDR3 region has the DNA TGTGCCAGCGGACTAGCGGGAGTTTGGACAGATACGCAGTATTTT. Its protein product is CASGLAGVWTDTQYF. The rearrangement links TRBV7-2 to TRBJ2-3; 13 bases map to TRBD2. Losses at the gene ends were 8 bases for V and 3 bases for J; bases not matched to a gene: 5. CDR3 size: 15 residues. Germline V lookup: CDR1 SGHTA, CDR2 FQGNSA. The whole variable domain, filled in from reference TRBV7-2 and TRBJ2-3, reads GAGVSQSPSNKVTEKGKDVELRCDPISGHTALYWYRQSLGQGLEFLIYFQGNSAPDKSGLPSDRFSAERTGGSVSTLTIQRTQQEDSAVYLCASGLAGVWTDTQYFGPGTRLTVL.